This T cell receptor (beta chain) appears in the sequencing data of a study of technical replicates of blood from a handful of donors (dated by TCRdb to the late 2010s). The method behind the library was the immunoSEQ multiplex PCR assay. TCRdb took this table from immuneACCESS and kept in-frame rearrangements with V and J called. Such tables lack part of the clones; where checked against another copy, unresolved V genes explain under half of the gap, and the rest is unexplained. The sample records some 82,000 clones, about 94% of which are singletons. Of the sample, under 0.5% is held by the ten largest clones. Trimming removed 7 bases from V and 3 bases from J; the gene matches leave 10 bases unexplained. Based on the germline V gene (reference sequence), the CDR1 and CDR2 sequences are LNHDA and SQIVND. The cysteine opens and the phenylalanine closes a CDR3 of 17 amino acids. The only DNA kept is the CDR3, 51 bases in frame from the first base.

In regard to this clone: Its antigen is unknown. Qualities for individual bases were not recorded, and no much larger clone is one base off.

This clonotype was sampled from a human donor in good health. Sequences were obtained from T cells isolated from PBMCs. The chain uses TRBV19 and TRBJ2-3; the junction holds 13 bases that match TRBD2. At the DNA level, the sequence is TGTGCCAGTACTGGACTAGCGGGAGTAGGTTTTACAGATACGCAGTATTTT. Its product reads: CASTGLAGVGFTDTQYF. Reference TRBV19 and TRBJ2-3 genes cover what lies past the CDR3, so the full variable domain is DGGITQSPKYLFRKEGQNVTLSCEQNLNHDAMYWYRQDPGQGLRLIYYSQIVNDFQKGDIAEGYSVSREKKESFPLTVTSAQKNPTAFYLCASTGLAGVGFTDTQYFGPGTRLTVL.